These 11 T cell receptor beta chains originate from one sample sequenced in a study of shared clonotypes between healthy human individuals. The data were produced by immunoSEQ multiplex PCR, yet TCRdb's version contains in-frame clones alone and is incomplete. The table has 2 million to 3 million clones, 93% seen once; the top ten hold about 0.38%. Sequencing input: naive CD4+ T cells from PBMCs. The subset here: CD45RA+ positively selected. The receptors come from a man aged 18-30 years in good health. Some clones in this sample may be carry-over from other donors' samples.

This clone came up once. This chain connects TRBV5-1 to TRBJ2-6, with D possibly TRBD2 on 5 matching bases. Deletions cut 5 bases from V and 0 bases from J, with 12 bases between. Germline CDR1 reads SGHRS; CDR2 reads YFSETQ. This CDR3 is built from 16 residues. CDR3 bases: TGCGCCAGCAGTTCCGAGGGCCTCTCTGGGGCCAACGTCCTGACTTTC. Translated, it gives CASSSEGLSGANVLTF.

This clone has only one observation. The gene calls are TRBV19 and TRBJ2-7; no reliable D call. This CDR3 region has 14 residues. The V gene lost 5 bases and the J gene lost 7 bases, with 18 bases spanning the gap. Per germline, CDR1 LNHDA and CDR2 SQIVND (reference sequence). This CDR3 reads CASSVTNLPLEQYF. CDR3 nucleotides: TGTGCCAGTAGTGTGACCAACCTACCCTTGGAGCAGTACTTC.

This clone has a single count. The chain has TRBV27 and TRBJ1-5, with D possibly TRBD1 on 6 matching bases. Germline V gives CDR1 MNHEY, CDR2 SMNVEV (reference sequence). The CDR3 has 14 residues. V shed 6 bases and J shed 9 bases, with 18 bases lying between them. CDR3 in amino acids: CASREEQGGRPQHF. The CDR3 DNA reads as TGTGCCAGCAGGGAGGAACAGGGTGGGAGGCCCCAGCATTTT.

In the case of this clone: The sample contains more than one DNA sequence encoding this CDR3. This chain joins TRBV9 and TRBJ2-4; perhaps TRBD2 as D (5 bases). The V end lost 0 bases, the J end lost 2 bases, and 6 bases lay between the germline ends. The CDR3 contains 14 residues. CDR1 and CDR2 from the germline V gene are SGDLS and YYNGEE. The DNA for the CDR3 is TGTGCCAGCAGCGTAGGAGGGACCAAAAACATTCAGTACTTC. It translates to CASSVGGTKNIQYF.

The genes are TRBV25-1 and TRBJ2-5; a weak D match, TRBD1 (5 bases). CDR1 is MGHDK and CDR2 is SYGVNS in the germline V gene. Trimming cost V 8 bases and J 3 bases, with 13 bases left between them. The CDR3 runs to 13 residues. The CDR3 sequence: CASGFAGKETQYF. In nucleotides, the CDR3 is TGTGCCAGCGGATTCGCAGGGAAAGAGACCCAGTACTTC.

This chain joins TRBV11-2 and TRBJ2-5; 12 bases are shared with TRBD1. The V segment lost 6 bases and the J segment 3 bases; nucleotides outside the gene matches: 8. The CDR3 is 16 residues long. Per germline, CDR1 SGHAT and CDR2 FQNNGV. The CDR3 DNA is TGTGCCAGCAGTTTTGGGGACAGGGGGCGCGAAGAGACCCAGTACTTC. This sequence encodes CASSFGDRGREETQYF.

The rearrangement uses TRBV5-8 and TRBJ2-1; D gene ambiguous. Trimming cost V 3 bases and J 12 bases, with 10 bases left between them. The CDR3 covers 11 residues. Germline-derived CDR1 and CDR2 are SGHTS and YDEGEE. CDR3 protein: CASSSTPVQFF. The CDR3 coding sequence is TGTGCCAGCAGCTCGACTCCCGTGCAGTTCTTC.

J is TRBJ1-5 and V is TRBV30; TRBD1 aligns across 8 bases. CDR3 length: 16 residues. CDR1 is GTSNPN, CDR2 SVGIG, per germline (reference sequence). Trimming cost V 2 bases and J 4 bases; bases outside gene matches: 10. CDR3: CAWSNPWTGSNQPQHF. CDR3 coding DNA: TGTGCCTGGAGTAACCCCTGGACAGGGTCTAATCAGCCCCAGCATTTT.

For the CDR3, the DNA is TGTGCCAGCAGCCCCCGGACAGGGGCCTACGAGCAGTACTTC. Protein: CASSPRTGAYEQYF. J is TRBJ2-7 and V is TRBV7-8, with 9 positions matching TRBD1. The CDR3 sequence is 14 residues long. The J segment lost 2 bases and the V segment lost 5 bases, leaving 4 bases of the junction unmatched. Germline assignment: CDR1 SGHVS and CDR2 FQNEAQ.

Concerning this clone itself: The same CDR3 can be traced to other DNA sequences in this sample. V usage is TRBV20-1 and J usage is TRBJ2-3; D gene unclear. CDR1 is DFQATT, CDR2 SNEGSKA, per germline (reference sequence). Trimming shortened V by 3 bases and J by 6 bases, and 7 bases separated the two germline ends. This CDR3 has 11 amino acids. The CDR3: CSASLGDTQYF. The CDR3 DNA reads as TGCAGTGCTAGTCTGGGGGATACGCAGTATTTT.

The CDR3 DNA reads as TGTGCCAGCAGCTTAAATCTAGAAACCAATGAGCAGTTCTTC. Its protein product is CASSLNLETNEQFF. The V call is TRBV13, the J call TRBJ2-1; the D is unclear. Germline V gives CDR1 PRHDT, CDR2 FYEKMQ (reference sequence). V was clipped by 2 bases and J by 6 bases, with 11 bases between them. The CDR3 extends over 14 amino acids.